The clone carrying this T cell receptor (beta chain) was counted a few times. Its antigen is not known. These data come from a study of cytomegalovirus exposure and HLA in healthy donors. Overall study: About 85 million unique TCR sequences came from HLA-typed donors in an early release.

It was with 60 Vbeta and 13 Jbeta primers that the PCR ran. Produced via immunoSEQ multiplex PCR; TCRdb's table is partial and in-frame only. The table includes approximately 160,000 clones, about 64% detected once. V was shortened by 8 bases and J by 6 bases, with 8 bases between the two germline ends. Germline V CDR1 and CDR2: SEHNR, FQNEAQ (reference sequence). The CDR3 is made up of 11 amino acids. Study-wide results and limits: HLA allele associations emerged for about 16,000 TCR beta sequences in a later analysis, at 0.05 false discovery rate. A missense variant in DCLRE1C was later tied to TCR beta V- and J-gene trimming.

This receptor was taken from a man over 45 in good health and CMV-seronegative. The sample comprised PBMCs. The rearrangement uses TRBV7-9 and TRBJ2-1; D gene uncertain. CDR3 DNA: TGTGCCAGCGAGTACAGCAATGAGCAGTTCTTC. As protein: CASEYSNEQFF.